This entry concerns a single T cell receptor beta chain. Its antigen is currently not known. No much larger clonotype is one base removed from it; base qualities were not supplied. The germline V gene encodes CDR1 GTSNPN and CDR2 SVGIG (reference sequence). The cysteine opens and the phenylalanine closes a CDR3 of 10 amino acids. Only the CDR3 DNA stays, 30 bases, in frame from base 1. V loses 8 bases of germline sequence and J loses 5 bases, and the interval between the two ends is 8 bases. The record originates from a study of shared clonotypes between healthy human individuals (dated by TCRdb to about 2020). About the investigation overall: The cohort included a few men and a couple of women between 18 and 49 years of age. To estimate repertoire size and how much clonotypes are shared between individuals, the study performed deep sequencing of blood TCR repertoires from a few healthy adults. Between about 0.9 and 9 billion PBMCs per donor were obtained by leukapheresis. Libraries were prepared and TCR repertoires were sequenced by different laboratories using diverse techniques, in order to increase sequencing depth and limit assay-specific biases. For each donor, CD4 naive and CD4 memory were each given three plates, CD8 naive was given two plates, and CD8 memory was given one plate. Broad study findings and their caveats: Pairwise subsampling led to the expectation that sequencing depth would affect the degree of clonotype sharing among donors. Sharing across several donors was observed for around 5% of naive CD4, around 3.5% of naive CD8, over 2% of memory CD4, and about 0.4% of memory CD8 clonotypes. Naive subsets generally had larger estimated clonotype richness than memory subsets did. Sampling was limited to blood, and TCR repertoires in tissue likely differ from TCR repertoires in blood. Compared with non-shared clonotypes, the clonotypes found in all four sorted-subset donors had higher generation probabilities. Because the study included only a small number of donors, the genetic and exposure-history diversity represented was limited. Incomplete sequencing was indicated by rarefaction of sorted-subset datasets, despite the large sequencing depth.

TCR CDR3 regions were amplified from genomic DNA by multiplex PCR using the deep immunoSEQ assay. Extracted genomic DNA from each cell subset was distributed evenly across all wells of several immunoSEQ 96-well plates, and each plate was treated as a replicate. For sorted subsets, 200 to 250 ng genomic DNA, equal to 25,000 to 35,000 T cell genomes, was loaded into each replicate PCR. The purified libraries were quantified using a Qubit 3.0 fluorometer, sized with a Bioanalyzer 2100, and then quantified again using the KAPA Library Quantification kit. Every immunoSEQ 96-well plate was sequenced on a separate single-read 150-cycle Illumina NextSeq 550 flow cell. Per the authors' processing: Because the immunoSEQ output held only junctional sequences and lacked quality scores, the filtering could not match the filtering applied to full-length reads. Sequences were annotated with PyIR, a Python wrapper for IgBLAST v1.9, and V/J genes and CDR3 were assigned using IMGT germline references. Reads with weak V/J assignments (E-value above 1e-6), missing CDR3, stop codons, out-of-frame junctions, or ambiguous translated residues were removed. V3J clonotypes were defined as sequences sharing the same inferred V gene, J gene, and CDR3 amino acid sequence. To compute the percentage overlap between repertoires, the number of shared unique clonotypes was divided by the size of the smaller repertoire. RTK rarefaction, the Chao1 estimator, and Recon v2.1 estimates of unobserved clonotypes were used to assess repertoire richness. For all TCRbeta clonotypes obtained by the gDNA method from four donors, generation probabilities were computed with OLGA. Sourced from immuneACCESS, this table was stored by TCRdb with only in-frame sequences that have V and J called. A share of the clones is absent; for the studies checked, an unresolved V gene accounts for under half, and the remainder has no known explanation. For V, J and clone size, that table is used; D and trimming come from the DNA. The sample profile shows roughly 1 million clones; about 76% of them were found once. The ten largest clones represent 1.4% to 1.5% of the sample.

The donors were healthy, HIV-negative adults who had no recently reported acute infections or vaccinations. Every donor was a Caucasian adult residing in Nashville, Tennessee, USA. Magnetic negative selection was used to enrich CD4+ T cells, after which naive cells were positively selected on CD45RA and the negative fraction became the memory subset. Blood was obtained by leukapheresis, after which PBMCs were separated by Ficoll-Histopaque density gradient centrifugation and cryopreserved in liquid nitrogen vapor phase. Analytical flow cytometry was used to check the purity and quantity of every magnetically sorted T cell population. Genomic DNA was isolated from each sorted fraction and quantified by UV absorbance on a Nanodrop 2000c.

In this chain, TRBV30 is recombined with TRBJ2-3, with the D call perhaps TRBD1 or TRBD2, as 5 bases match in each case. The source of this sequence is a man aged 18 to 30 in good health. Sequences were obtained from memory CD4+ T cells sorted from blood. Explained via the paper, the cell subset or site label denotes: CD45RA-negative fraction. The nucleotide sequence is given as TGTGCCGGGGGATTAGATACGCAGTATTTT. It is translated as CAGGLDTQYF.